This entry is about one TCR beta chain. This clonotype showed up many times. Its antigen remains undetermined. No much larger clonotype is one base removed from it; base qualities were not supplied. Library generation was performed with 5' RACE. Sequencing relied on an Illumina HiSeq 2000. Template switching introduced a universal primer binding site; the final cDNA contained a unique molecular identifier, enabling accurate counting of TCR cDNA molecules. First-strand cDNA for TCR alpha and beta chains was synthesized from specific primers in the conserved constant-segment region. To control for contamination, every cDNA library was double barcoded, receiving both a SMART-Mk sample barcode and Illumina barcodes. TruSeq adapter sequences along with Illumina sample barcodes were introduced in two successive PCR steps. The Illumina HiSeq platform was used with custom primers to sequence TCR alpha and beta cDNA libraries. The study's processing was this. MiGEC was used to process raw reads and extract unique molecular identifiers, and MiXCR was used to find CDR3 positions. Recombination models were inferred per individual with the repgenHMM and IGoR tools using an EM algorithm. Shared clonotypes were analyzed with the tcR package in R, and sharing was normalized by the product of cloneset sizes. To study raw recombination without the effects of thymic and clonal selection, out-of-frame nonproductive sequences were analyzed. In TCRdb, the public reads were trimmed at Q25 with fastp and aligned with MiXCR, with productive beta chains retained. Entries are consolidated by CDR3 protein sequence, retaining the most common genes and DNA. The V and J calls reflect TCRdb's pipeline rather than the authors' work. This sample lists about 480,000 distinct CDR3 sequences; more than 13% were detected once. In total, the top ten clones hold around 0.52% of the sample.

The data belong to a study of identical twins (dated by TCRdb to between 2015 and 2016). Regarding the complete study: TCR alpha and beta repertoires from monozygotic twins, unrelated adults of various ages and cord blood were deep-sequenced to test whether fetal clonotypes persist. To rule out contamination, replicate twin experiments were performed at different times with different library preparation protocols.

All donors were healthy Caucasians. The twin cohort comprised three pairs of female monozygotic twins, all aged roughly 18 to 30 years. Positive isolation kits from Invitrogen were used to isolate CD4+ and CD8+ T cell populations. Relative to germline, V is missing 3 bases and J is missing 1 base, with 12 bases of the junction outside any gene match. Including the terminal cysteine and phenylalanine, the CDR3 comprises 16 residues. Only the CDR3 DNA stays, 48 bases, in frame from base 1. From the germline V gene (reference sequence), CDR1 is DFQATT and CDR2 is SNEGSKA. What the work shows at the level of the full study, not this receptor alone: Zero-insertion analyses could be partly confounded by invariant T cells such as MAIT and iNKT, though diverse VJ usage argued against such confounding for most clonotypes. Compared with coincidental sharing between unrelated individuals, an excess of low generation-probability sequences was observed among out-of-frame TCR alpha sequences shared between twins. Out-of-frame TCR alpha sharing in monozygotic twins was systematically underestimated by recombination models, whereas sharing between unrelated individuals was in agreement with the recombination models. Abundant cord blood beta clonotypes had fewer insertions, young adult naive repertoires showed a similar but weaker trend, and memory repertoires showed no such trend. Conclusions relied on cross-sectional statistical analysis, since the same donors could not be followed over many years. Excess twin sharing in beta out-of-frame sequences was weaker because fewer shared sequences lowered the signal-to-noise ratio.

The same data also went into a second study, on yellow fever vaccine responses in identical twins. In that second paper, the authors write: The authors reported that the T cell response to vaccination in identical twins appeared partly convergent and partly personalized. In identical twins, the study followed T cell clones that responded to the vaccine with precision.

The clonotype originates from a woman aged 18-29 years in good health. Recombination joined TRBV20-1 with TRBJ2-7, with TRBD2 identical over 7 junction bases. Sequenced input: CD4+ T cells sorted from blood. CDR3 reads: CSASVDSLGGSYEQYF. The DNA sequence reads TGCAGTGCTAGCGTGGACTCCCTCGGGGGGTCCTACGAGCAGTACTTC.